Sequencing of this TCR beta chain was carried out in a study of T cells in Graves' hyperthyroidism and ophthalmopathy. Overall study: Sampling of peripheral blood happened at initial diagnosis, prior to any treatment. Findings and limits, study-wide: Ophthalmopathy was predicted by the model a median of about 6.5 months ahead of onset. Among thyroid clonotypes expanded above 0.001, most also appeared in blood.

CDR1 and CDR2 (germline): PRHDT, FYEKMQ (reference sequence). This CDR3 has 15 residues. V shed 4 bases, J shed 7 bases, and the junction held 7 bases outside the gene matches. This clonotype was observed many times. Its target is unknown. Clinical symptoms, serum thyroxine and TRAb, thyroid ultrasound and orbital computed tomography together formed the diagnostic basis. There were TCR beta CDR3 regions amplified from RNA transcripts. TCR CDR3 regions were first amplified by RT-PCR with HTBI primers. TCRdb processed the multiplex PCR reads anew with MiXCR; each CDR3 protein has one entry. Among approximately 610,000 distinct CDR3 sequences listed, under 15% were seen once.

The clonotype originates from a woman in her thirties or forties with Graves' ophthalmopathy. V is TRBV13 and J is TRBJ1-2, with 12 bases matching TRBD1. Sequencing was done on a sample of blood. The DNA for the CDR3 is TGTGCCAGCAGCTCCCGGGACAGGGGGCCGGGTGGCTACACCTTC. Protein sequence: CASSSRDRGPGGYTF. Complete variable domain (other parts from reference TRBV13 and TRBJ1-2): AAGVIQSPRHLIKEKRETATLKCYPIPRHDTVYWYQQGPGQDPQFLISFYEKMQSDKGSIPDRFSAQQFSDYHSELNMSSLELGDSALYFCASSSRDRGPGGYTFGSGTRLTVV.